The 12 T cell receptor beta chains below all came from one sample that was sequenced in a study of T cell responses to AZD1222 COVID-19 vaccine. The data were produced by immunoSEQ multiplex PCR, yet TCRdb's version contains in-frame clones alone and is incomplete. The table shows 90,000 to 150,000 clones, with more than 75% occurring only once. This sample comprised peripheral blood, obtained on day 0 of AZD1222 vaccination. Source of these receptors: an adult in good health.

V and J are TRBV4-1 and TRBJ1-2; D is ambiguous. CDR1 and CDR2 from the germline V gene are MGHRA and YSYEKL. With 3 bases removed from V and 8 bases from J, the gap between germline ends came to 10 bases. The CDR3 extends over 12 amino acids. The DNA of the CDR3 is TGCGCCAGCAGCCACGGCACACGAGGCTACACCTTC. It translates to CASSHGTRGYTF.

The CDR3 protein is CASSFKGSNQPQHF. In DNA form, the CDR3 reads TGTGCCAGCAGCTTTAAGGGGAGCAATCAGCCCCAGCATTTT. This chain uses TRBV7-2 with TRBJ1-5; D perhaps matches TRBD1 (5 bases). The germline gives CDR1 SGHTA, CDR2 FQGNSA. This CDR3 is 14 amino acids long. The ends were cut back, 3 bases at V and 1 base at J, with 7 bases in the middle. Filled out from reference TRBV7-2 and TRBJ1-5, the complete variable domain reads GAGVSQSPSNKVTEKGKDVELRCDPISGHTALYWYRQSLGQGLEFLIYFQGNSAPDKSGLPSDRFSAERTGGSVSTLTIQRTQQEDSAVYLCASSFKGSNQPQHFGDGTRLSIL.

The rearrangement links TRBV10-3 to TRBJ2-7, with 11 bases aligning to TRBD1. With 10 bases clipped from V and 1 base from J, the junction kept 9 bases outside the gene matches. Looked up from germline, CDR1 is ENHRY and CDR2 is SYGVKD. This CDR3 contains 15 residues. CDR3: CATSVGQGGSYEQYF. For the CDR3, the DNA is TGTGCCACCTCTGTGGGACAGGGGGGGTCCTACGAGCAGTACTTC.

The genes are TRBV5-1 and TRBJ1-2; unclear D gene. Trimming removed 4 bases from V and 0 bases from J, with 7 bases in between. The CDR3 has 13 residues. The germline CDR1 and CDR2 sequences are SGHRS and YFSETQ. The DNA for the CDR3 is TGCGCCAGCAGCCGGGAGACTAACTATGGCTACACCTTC. Its protein product is CASSRETNYGYTF.

This chain connects TRBV7-3 to TRBJ2-2, with D possibly TRBD2 on 6 matching bases. The V end lost 1 base, the J end lost 8 bases, and 17 bases lay between the germline ends. This CDR3 contains 16 residues. CDR1 is SGHTA and CDR2 is FQGTGA in the germline V gene. The CDR3 sequence is CASSLILASTTGELFF. The CDR3 bases are TGTGCCAGCAGCTTAATACTAGCCTCTACCACAGGGGAGCTGTTTTTT.

As DNA, the CDR3 is TGTGCCAGTAGTCCCCGGGGGGGGCTTAACTATGGCTACACCTTC. It yields the protein CASSPRGGLNYGYTF. The chain couples TRBV19 to TRBJ1-2, with a tentative D call TRBD1 (6 bases). Germline V CDR1 and CDR2: LNHDA, SQIVND (reference sequence). The germline V and J ends were trimmed by 5 bases and 1 base, with 14 bases remaining between them. The CDR3 runs to 15 residues.

The chain joins TRBV28 to TRBJ2-2, with a weak D call TRBD1 (6 bases). The CDR3 covers 13 residues. V was shortened by 2 bases and J by 6 bases, with 7 bases between the two germline ends. Germline CDR1 MDHEN, CDR2 SYDVKM. This CDR3 is CASSLNRAGELFF. CDR3 in DNA: TGTGCCAGCAGTTTAAACAGGGCCGGGGAGCTGTTTTTT.

For the CDR3, the DNA is TGTGCCAGCAGCTTATGGGGGGGACTAGGAACAGATACGCAGTATTTT. Translation: CASSLWGGLGTDTQYF. V is TRBV7-2 and J is TRBJ2-3, with 8 bases aligning to TRBD2. J gave up 3 bases and V 2 bases, and 7 bases lay outside the gene matches. The CDR3 runs 16 residues. Germline loops: CDR1 SGHTA, CDR2 FQGNSA. Based on the CDR3 plus reference TRBV7-2 and TRBJ2-3, the full variable domain is GAGVSQSPSNKVTEKGKDVELRCDPISGHTALYWYRQSLGQGLEFLIYFQGNSAPDKSGLPSDRFSAERTGGSVSTLTIQRTQQEDSAVYLCASSLWGGLGTDTQYFGPGTRLTVL.

This clone was observed a single time. The J gene is TRBJ2-1, the V gene TRBV3-1 (or the pseudogene TRBV3-2); no reliable D call. V was cut by 4 bases and J by 4 bases, with 14 bases left in between. The length of the CDR3 is 15 residues. The V gene's germline CDR1 is LGHDT and CDR2 YNNKEL (reference sequence). As DNA, the CDR3 is TGTGCCAGCAGCCTCGAGAGAGCGCTGTACAATGAGCAGTTCTTC. Translated, it gives CASSLERALYNEQFF.

The rearrangement uses TRBV19 and TRBJ1-2; 8 nucleotides agree with TRBD1. V was clipped by 3 bases and J by 1 base; unmatched bases: 4. Per the germline V gene, CDR1 is LNHDA and CDR2 is SQIVND (reference sequence). The CDR3 is made up of 15 amino acids. The CDR3 DNA is TGTGCCAGTAGTATGGGCAGGGGGCTTAACTATGGCTACACCTTC. Encoded protein: CASSMGRGLNYGYTF.

The V gene is TRBV7-9, the J gene TRBJ2-3; D is ambiguous. Germline-derived CDR1 and CDR2 are SEHNR and FQNEAQ (reference sequence). V lost 2 bases and J 3 bases, leaving 9 bases between the germline ends. The CDR3 is made up of 14 amino acids. The CDR3 spells CASSLNQATDTQYF. The CDR3 region has the DNA TGTGCCAGCAGCTTAAATCAAGCGACAGATACGCAGTATTTT.

The V and J genes are TRBV3-1 (or the pseudogene TRBV3-2) and TRBJ1-6; no firm D call. There are 12 residues in the CDR3. Trimming left V 3 bases short and J 8 bases short, with 5 bases between. Per the germline V gene, CDR1 is LGHDT and CDR2 is YNNKEL (reference sequence). The CDR3 is CASSQRDSPLHF. CDR3 nucleotides: TGTGCCAGCAGCCAGAGGGATTCACCCCTCCACTTT.